Shown below are 7 T cell receptor beta chains from a single sample sequenced in a study of HIV-infected patients and healthy controls. From the 5' RACE reads, TCRdb called clonotypes with MiXCR, one entry per CDR3 protein. The table has 65,000 to 70,000 distinct CDR3 sequences, less than 20% seen once; the top ten hold 5.5% to 6%. Source material: CD4+ T cells from blood. Source of these receptors: a human donor in good health.

The genes are TRBV7-9 and TRBJ1-3; tentative D call: TRBD1 (5 bases). V gave up 2 bases and J gave up 2 bases, with 7 bases separating them. Germline V lookup: CDR1 SEHNR, CDR2 FQNEAQ (reference sequence). The CDR3 consists of 14 residues. The CDR3 reads CASSLSGTGNTIYF. CDR3 DNA sequence: TGTGCCAGCAGCTTATCAGGGACTGGAAACACCATATATTTT.

The V call is TRBV20-1, the J call TRBJ1-5; D perhaps matches TRBD1 (5 bases). Trimming stripped 5 bases from V and 1 base from J, with 12 bases between. The V gene's germline CDR1 is DFQATT and CDR2 SNEGSKA (reference sequence). The CDR3 runs 14 residues. CDR3 nucleotides: TGCAGTGCTGGGGACGGGCTCAGCAATCAGCCCCAGCATTTT. This encodes CSAGDGLSNQPQHF.

This clonotype was observed at least ten times. The chain has TRBV12-3 or TRBV12-4 and TRBJ1-4, with 9 positions matching TRBD1. This CDR3 region has 14 residues. V shed 6 bases and J 10 bases; nucleotides not matched to a gene: 9. The CDR3 DNA reads as TGTGCCAGCAGCCCTGGACAGGGGATTGGAAAACTGTTTTTT. This sequence encodes CASSPGQGIGKLFF.

This clonotype was found a few times. The chain couples TRBV14 to TRBJ1-1, with D maybe TRBD1 (5 bases). The CDR3 length is 14 residues. Germline CDR1 SGHDN, CDR2 FVKESK. The V and J ends lost 4 bases and 0 bases respectively, with 9 bases between them. CDR3 amino acids: CASSRDLMNTEAFF. In DNA, the CDR3 is TGTGCCAGCAGCCGGGACCTCATGAACACTGAAGCTTTCTTT.

A few counts support this clonotype. The chain employs TRBV5-1 and TRBJ2-1; weak D call: TRBD1 (7 bases). Germline assignment: CDR1 SGHRS and CDR2 YFSETQ. This CDR3 comprises 10 residues. V was pared by 5 bases and J by 12 bases, with 9 bases between. CDR3 coding DNA: TGCGCCAGCAGGCAGGGGGGGCAGTTCTTC. This gives the protein CASRQGGQFF. Full variable domain (rest looked up from reference TRBV5-1 and TRBJ2-1): KAGVTQTPRYLIKTRGQQVTLSCSPISGHRSVSWYQQTPGQGLQFLFEYFSETQRNKGNFPGRFSGRQFSNSRSEMNVSTLELGDSALYLCASRQGGQFFGPGTRLTVL.

The chain links TRBV6-5 to TRBJ2-3; 9 bases match TRBD1. Germline values: CDR1 MNHEY, CDR2 SVGAGI. The CDR3 has 17 residues. V shed 5 bases and J 0 bases; nucleotides not matched to a gene: 9. The CDR3: CASSTRTGVTSTDTQYF. In DNA, the CDR3 is TGTGCCAGCAGTACCCGGACAGGGGTGACTAGCACAGATACGCAGTATTTT.

This clonotype was recorded a few times. V and J are TRBV20-1 and TRBJ1-5; D is unclear. The CDR3 runs to 13 residues. Germline lookup yields CDR1 DFQATT and CDR2 SNEGSKA (reference sequence). Trimming cost V 4 bases and J 4 bases, with 11 bases left between them. Here the CDR3 reads CSAIGPGNQPQHF. In nucleotides, the CDR3 is TGCAGTGCTATCGGCCCAGGTAATCAGCCCCAGCATTTT.